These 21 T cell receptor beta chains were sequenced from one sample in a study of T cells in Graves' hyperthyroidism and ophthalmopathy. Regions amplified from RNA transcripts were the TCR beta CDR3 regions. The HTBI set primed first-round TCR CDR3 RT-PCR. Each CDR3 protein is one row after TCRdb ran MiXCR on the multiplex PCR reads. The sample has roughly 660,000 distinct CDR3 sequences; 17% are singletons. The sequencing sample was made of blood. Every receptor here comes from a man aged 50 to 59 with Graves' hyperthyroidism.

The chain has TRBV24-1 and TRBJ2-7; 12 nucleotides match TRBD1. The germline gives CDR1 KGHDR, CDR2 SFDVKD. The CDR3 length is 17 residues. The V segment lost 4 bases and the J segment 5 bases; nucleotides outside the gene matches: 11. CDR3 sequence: CATSDLGPGQGANEQYF. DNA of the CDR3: TGTGCCACCAGTGACTTAGGACCGGGACAGGGGGCCAACGAGCAGTACTTC.

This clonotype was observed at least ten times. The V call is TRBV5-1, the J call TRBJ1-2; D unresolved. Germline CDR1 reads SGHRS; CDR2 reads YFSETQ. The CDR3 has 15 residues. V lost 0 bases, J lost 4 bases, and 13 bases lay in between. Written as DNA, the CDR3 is TGCGCCAGCAGCTTGGGGACGGCCGCTCCCTATGGCTACACCTTC. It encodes CASSLGTAAPYGYTF.

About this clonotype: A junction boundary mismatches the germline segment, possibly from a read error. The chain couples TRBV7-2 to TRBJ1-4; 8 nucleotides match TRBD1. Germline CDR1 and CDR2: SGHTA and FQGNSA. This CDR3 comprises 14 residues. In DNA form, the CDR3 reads TGTGTCAGCAGCCCGGGACAGGCTAATGAAAAACTGTTTTTT. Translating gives CVSSPGQANEKLFF.

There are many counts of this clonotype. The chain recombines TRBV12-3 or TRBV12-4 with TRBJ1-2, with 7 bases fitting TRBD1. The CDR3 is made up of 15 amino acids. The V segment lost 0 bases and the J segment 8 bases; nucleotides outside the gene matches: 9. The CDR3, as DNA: TGTGCCAGCAGTTTAGCGCGGAGGGGGCTAGGGGGCTACACCTTC. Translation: CASSLARRGLGGYTF.

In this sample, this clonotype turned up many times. This chain's CDR3 is CASSPQTSGRARELFF. The DNA of the CDR3 is TGTGCCAGCAGCCCTCAGACTAGCGGGAGGGCCAGGGAGCTGTTTTTT. The chain employs TRBV7-2 and TRBJ2-2; 14 bases are shared with TRBD2. The CDR3 consists of 16 residues. The trim removed 5 bases at V and 9 bases at J, leaving 8 bases unmatched. Germline V gene lookup returns CDR1 SGHTA and CDR2 FQGNSA.

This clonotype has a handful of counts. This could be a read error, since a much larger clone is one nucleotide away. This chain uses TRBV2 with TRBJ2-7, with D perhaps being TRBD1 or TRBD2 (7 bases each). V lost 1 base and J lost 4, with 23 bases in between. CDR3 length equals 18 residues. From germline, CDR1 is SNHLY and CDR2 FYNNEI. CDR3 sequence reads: CASSEEAGGQGEGYEQYF. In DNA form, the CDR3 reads TGTGCCAGCAGTGAAGAAGCGGGTGGTCAGGGGGAGGGGTACGAGCAGTACTTC.

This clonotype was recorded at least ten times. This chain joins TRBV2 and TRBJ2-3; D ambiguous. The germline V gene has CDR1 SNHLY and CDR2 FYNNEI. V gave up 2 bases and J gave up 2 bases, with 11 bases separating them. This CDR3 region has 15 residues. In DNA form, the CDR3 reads TGTGCCAGCAGTGAATTGACAACCCACACAGATACGCAGTATTTT. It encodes CASSELTTHTDTQYF.

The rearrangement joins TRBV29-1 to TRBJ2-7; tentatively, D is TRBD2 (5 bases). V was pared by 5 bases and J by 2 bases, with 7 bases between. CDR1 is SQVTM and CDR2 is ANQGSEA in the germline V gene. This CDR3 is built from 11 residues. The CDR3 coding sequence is TGCAGCGTTTTGGAGGCCTACGAGCAGTACTTC. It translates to CSVLEAYEQYF.

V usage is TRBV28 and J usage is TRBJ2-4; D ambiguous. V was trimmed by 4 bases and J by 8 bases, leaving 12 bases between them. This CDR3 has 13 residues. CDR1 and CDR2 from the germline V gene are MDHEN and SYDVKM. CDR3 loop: CASSWPGKDIQYF. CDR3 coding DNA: TGTGCCAGCAGTTGGCCAGGTAAAGACATTCAGTACTTC.

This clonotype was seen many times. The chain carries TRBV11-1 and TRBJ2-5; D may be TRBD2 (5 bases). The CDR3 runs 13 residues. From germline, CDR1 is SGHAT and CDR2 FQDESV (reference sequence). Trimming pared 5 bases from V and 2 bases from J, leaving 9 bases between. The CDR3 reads CASSPDYQETQYF. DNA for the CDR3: TGTGCCAGCAGCCCTGACTATCAAGAGACCCAGTACTTC. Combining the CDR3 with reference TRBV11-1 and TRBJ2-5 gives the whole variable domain EAEVAQSPRYKITEKSQAVAFWCDPISGHATLYWYRQILGQGPELLVQFQDESVVDDSQLPKDRFSAERLKGVDSTLKIQPAELGDSAMYLCASSPDYQETQYFGPGTRLLVL.

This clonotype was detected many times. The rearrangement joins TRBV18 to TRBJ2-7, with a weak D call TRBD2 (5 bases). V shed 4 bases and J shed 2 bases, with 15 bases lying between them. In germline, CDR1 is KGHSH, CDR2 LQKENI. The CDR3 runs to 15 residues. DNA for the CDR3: TGTGCCAGCTCACTGGAATCTAGCCGCGCCTACGAGCAGTACTTC. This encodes CASSLESSRAYEQYF.

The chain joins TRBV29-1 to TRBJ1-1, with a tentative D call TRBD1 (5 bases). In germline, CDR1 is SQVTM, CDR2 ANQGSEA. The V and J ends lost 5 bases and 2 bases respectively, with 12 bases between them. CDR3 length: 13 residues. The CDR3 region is CSVLIRVNTEAFF. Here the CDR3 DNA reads TGCAGCGTTTTGATCAGGGTCAACACTGAAGCTTTCTTT. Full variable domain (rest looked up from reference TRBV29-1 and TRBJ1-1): SAVISQKPSRDICQRGTSLTIQCQVDSQVTMMFWYRQQPGQSLTLIATANQGSEATYESGFVIDKFPISRPNLTFSTLTVSNMSPEDSSIYLCSVLIRVNTEAFFGQGTRLTVV.

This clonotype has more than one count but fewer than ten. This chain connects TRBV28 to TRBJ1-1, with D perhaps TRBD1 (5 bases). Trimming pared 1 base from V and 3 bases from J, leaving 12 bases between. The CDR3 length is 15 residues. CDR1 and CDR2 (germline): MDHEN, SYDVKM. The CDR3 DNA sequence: TGTGCCAGCAGTTTATTTAAGGGGACCTACACTGAAGCTTTCTTT. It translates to CASSLFKGTYTEAFF.

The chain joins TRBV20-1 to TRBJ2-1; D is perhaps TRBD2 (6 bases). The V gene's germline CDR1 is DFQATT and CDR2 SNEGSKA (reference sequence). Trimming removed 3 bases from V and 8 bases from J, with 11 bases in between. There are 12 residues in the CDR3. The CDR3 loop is CSASDGDYEQFF. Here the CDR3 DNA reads TGCAGTGCTAGCGATGGGGACTATGAGCAGTTCTTC.

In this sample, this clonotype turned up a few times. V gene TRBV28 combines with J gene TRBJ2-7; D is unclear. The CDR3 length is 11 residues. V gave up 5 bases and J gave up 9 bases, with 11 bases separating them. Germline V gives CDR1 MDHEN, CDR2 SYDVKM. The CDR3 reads CASSESVRQYF. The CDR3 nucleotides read TGTGCCAGCAGTGAATCGGTAAGGCAGTACTTC.

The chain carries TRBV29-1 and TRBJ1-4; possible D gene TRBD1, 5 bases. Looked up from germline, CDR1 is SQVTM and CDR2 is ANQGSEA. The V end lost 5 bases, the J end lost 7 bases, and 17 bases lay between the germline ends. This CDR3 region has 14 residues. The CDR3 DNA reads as TGCAGCGTTTCGGGGCCAGGGACGAGTGAAAAACTGTTTTTT. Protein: CSVSGPGTSEKLFF.

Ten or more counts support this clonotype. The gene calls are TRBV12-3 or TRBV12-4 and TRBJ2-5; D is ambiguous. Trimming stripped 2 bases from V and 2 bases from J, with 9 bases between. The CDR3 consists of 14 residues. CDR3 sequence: CASSLLTVQETQYF. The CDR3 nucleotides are TGTGCCAGCAGTTTACTAACGGTACAAGAGACCCAGTACTTC.

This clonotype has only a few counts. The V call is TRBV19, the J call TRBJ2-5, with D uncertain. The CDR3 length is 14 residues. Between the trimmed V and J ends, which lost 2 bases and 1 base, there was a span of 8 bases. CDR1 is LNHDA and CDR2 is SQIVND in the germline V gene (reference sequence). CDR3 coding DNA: TGTGCCAGTAGTATAAGGCCGACCCAAGAGACCCAGTACTTC. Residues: CASSIRPTQETQYF.

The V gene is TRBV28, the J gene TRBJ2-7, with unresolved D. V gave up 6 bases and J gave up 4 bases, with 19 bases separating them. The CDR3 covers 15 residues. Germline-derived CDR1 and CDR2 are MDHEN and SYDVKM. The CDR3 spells CASSLEGSFGYEQYF. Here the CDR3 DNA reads TGTGCCAGCAGCCTGGAAGGGTCCTTTGGATACGAGCAGTACTTC.

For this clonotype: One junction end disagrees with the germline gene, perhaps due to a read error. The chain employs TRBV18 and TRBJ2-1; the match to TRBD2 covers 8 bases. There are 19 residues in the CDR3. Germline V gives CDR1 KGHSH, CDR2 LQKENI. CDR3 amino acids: CASSLAASLAVSSYNEQFF. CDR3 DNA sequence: TGCGCCAGCTCACTCGCTGCCTCACTAGCGGTGAGCTCCTACAATGAGCAGTTCTTC. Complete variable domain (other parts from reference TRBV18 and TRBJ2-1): NAGVMQNPRHLVRRRGQEARLRCSPMKGHSHVYWYRQLPEEGLKFMVYLQKENIIDESGMPKERFSAEFPKEGPSILRIQQVVRGDSAAYFCASSLAASLAVSSYNEQFFGPGTRLTVL.

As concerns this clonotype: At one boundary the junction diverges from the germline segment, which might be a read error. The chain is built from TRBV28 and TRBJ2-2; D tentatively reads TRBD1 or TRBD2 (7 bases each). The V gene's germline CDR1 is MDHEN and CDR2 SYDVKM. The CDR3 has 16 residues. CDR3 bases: TGTGCCAGCACCGGATCGACAGGGACTAACACCGGGGGGCTGTTTTTT. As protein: CASTGSTGTNTGGLFF.